This TCR beta chain was captured in a study of CD8+ T cells in alopecia areata. Study-level findings and limits: The study found higher clonality in lesional than normal scalp, especially in alopecia totalis/universalis. Scalp sample data also include resident alphabeta T cells from normal skin.

Sequencing templates came from extracted RNA that was reverse transcribed into cDNA. The protocol was immunoSEQ multiplex PCR, while the TCRdb copy is restricted to in-frame clones and leaves out a portion. Among about 150,000 clones listed, 45% to 60% were seen once. Remarks on this clone: Its antigen is not known.

Germline V lookup: CDR1 SEHNR, CDR2 FQNEAQ (reference sequence). The CDR3 totals 15 residues. The ends lost 6 bases at V and 5 bases at J; junction bases unmatched: 10. Isolation of CD4+ and CD8+ T cells from PBMCs was achieved by sorting. Sequenced material: CD4+ T cells sorted from blood. This clonotype originated in a human donor in good health. The V call is TRBV7-9, the J call TRBJ2-5; TRBD1 aligns across 9 bases. CDR3 sequence: CASRQQGARSETQYF. As DNA, the CDR3 is TGTGCCAGCAGGCAACAGGGGGCACGGTCGGAGACCCAGTACTTC. The full variable domain, with the rest looked up from reference TRBV7-9 and TRBJ2-5, is DTGVSQNPRHKITKRGQNVTFRCDPISEHNRLYWYRQTLGQGPEFLTYFQNEAQLEKSRLLSDRFSAERPKGSFSTLEIQRTEQGDSAMYLCASRQQGARSETQYFGPGTRLLVL.